These 31 T cell receptor beta chains were sequenced from one sample in a study of blood T cell repertoires in COVID-19. The data were produced by immunoSEQ multiplex PCR, yet TCRdb's version contains in-frame clones alone and is incomplete. The table records some 250,000 clones, around 81% of them present only once. What was sequenced was peripheral blood. The receptors stem from a man aged 30 to 39 who had recovered from COVID-19.

V and J are TRBV7-3 and TRBJ2-1; a weak D match, TRBD2 (5 bases). CDR1 and CDR2 (germline): SGHTA, FQGTGA. The CDR3 spans 12 residues. Trimming removed 3 bases from V and 9 bases from J, with 9 bases in between. The CDR3 here is CASSFLRGEQFF. The CDR3 region has the DNA TGTGCCAGCAGCTTCCTCCGGGGTGAGCAGTTCTTC.

The J gene is TRBJ1-3, the V gene TRBV4-1, with 9 bases lining up with TRBD1. The germline CDR1 and CDR2 sequences are MGHRA and YSYEKL. The CDR3 is 17 residues long. V was pared by 1 base and J by 2 bases, with 6 bases of the junction left unmatched. The CDR3: CASSQVSDRGAGNTIYF. The CDR3 region has the DNA TGCGCCAGCAGCCAAGTGTCAGACAGGGGGGCTGGAAACACCATATATTTT.

The gene calls are TRBV2 and TRBJ1-1, with 7 bases aligning to TRBD1. This CDR3 is built from 11 residues. CDR1 SNHLY and CDR2 FYNNEI come from the germline V gene. V dropped 10 bases and J dropped 3; count of bases not matched to a gene: 2. The CDR3 DNA reads TGTGCCATAGACAGGGACACTGAAGCTTTCTTT. This gives the protein CAIDRDTEAFF.

The rearrangement links TRBV27 to TRBJ1-5; 7 nucleotides line up with TRBD1. This CDR3 contains 15 residues. Germline CDR1 and CDR2: MNHEY and SMNVEV (reference sequence). The V and J ends lost 3 bases and 6 bases, in that order; junction bases with no gene match: 8. The CDR3 DNA is TGTGCCAGCAGTTTGCTAGAGGGGGCTGGTCAGCCCCAGCATTTT. As protein: CASSLLEGAGQPQHF.

The chain recombines TRBV2 with TRBJ2-1; TRBD1 might be the D (6 bases). CDR1 is SNHLY and CDR2 is FYNNEI in the germline V gene. Trimming pared 6 bases from V and 7 bases from J, leaving 10 bases between. The CDR3 loop spans 12 amino acids. This CDR3 reads CASREQGNEQFF. CDR3 nucleotides: TGTGCCAGCAGGGAGCAGGGGAATGAGCAGTTCTTC.

The rearrangement uses TRBV5-1 and TRBJ1-1, with 7 bases aligning to TRBD1. The CDR3 is 14 amino acids. V shed 4 bases and J 5 bases; nucleotides not matched to a gene: 8. Per the germline V gene, CDR1 is SGHRS and CDR2 is YFSETQ. CDR3 bases: TGCGCCAGCAGCGAACAGGGGTGGGATACTGAAGCTTTCTTT. It codes for CASSEQGWDTEAFF.

This clone was counted between two and nine times. The chain combines TRBV5-1 with TRBJ1-3; D unclear. The CDR3 covers 15 residues. The germline CDR1 and CDR2 sequences are SGHRS and YFSETQ. Deletions cut 0 bases from V and 2 bases from J, with 9 bases between. In DNA form, the CDR3 reads TGCGCCAGCAGCTTGGTTGGCAGGACTGGAAACACCATATATTTT. The encoded protein is CASSLVGRTGNTIYF.

The rearrangement uses TRBV27 and TRBJ1-5; D gene unclear. The V gene lost 0 bases and the J gene lost 3 bases, with 3 bases spanning the gap. The V gene's germline CDR1 is MNHEY and CDR2 SMNVEV (reference sequence). The CDR3 is 13 amino acids. CDR3 region: CASSLSINQPQHF. The DNA of the CDR3 is TGTGCCAGCAGTTTATCCATCAATCAGCCCCAGCATTTT.

The CDR3: CATSTKLAGNTDTQYF. The CDR3 DNA sequence: TGTGCCACCAGCACCAAACTAGCGGGGAACACAGATACGCAGTATTTT. V gene TRBV15 combines with J gene TRBJ2-3; 10 nucleotides align to TRBD2. The germline gives CDR1 LNHNV, CDR2 YYDKDF (reference sequence). This CDR3 spans 16 amino acids. V lost 4 bases to trimming and J lost 2 bases; unmatched junction nucleotides: 6.

The V and J genes are TRBV5-5 and TRBJ1-2; D uncertain. The CDR3 spans 15 residues. The V gene lost 4 bases and the J gene lost 2 bases, with 15 bases spanning the gap. Per the germline V gene, CDR1 is SGHKS and CDR2 is YYEKEE (reference sequence). The CDR3 here is CASSPPGLNNYGYTF. CDR3 nucleotide sequence: TGTGCCAGCAGCCCACCCGGACTGAACAACTATGGCTACACCTTC.

The gene calls are TRBV5-1 and TRBJ2-2, with TRBD2 matching over 7 bases. V dropped 4 bases and J dropped 3; count of bases not matched to a gene: 6. Germline V gene lookup returns CDR1 SGHRS and CDR2 YFSETQ. The CDR3 consists of 15 residues. The CDR3 spells CASSPWGGDTGELFF. In DNA form, the CDR3 reads TGCGCCAGCAGCCCGTGGGGGGGAGACACCGGGGAGCTGTTTTTT. Based on the CDR3 plus reference TRBV5-1 and TRBJ2-2, the full variable domain is KAGVTQTPRYLIKTRGQQVTLSCSPISGHRSVSWYQQTPGQGLQFLFEYFSETQRNKGNFPGRFSGRQFSNSRSEMNVSTLELGDSALYLCASSPWGGDTGELFFGEGSRLTVL.

The chain uses TRBV2 and TRBJ2-3; 9 bases line up with TRBD1. CDR3 size: 14 residues. From germline, CDR1 is SNHLY and CDR2 FYNNEI. Trimming at V came to 6 bases and at J to 8 bases, leaving 9 bases not matched to a gene. In nucleotides, the CDR3 is TGTGCCAGCAGGCAACAGGGGGCTAGGAGTACGCAGTATTTT. The encoded protein is CASRQQGARSTQYF.

This rearrangement joins TRBV3-1 (or the pseudogene TRBV3-2) to TRBJ2-5, with 13 bases identical to TRBD2. The germline V gene encodes CDR1 LGHDT and CDR2 YNNKEL (reference sequence). The CDR3 length is 16 residues. The V segment lost 0 bases and the J segment 5 bases; nucleotides outside the gene matches: 3. Here the CDR3 DNA reads TGTGCCAGCAGCCAAGACCCGGGACTAGCGGGGGAGACCCAGTACTTC. Its protein product is CASSQDPGLAGETQYF.

The chain has TRBV27 and TRBJ1-2; 12 bases are a match to TRBD1. CDR3 length: 13 residues. CDR1 is MNHEY and CDR2 is SMNVEV in the germline V gene (reference sequence). V lost 6 bases, J lost 9 bases, and 5 bases stayed unmatched. CDR3 residues: CASSLGTGGSYTF. CDR3 sequence (DNA): TGTGCCAGCAGCCTAGGGACAGGGGGCAGCTACACCTTC.

CDR3 amino acids: CASSSGTGHQPQHF. In nucleotides, the CDR3 is TGTGCCAGCAGCTCCGGGACAGGACATCAGCCCCAGCATTTT. The chain carries TRBV28 and TRBJ1-5; 8 nucleotides match TRBD1. V was clipped by 6 bases and J by 5 bases; unmatched bases: 6. In germline, CDR1 is MDHEN, CDR2 SYDVKM. This CDR3 is 14 amino acids long.

This chain connects TRBV11-2 to TRBJ2-7, with D perhaps TRBD1 (5 bases). The CDR3 covers 16 residues. V lost 0 bases to trimming and J lost 3 bases, with 15 bases between them. CDR1 SGHAT and CDR2 FQNNGV come from the germline V gene. CDR3 nucleotides: TGTGCCAGCAGCTTAGACAGGACCCCAAGGGGCTACGAGCAGTACTTC. Encoded protein: CASSLDRTPRGYEQYF.

V usage is TRBV2 and J usage is TRBJ2-7; 13 nucleotides agree with TRBD2. There are 16 residues in the CDR3. The ends lost 6 bases at V and 0 bases at J; junction bases unmatched: 5. In germline, CDR1 is SNHLY, CDR2 FYNNEI. The CDR3 sequence is CASRGLAGLSSYEQYF. The CDR3 nucleotides read TGTGCCAGCAGGGGACTAGCGGGGCTAAGCTCCTACGAGCAGTACTTC.

The chain has TRBV5-1 and TRBJ1-2; the D gene is possibly TRBD1 (5 bases). Per the germline V gene, CDR1 is SGHRS and CDR2 is YFSETQ. CDR3 length: 12 residues. Trimming stripped 4 bases from V and 4 bases from J, with 8 bases between. The CDR3 spells CASSGGSYGYTF. The CDR3 bases are TGCGCCAGCAGCGGGGGGAGCTATGGCTACACCTTC.

This chain links TRBV5-4 with TRBJ2-7, with D unresolved. The CDR3 is 13 amino acids. Trimming removed 0 bases from V and 6 bases from J, with 10 bases in between. Germline V gives CDR1 SGHNT, CDR2 YYREEE (reference sequence). The CDR3 DNA is TGTGCCAGCAGCTTGGCCGCCAGGCCCGAGCAGTACTTC. This codes for CASSLAARPEQYF.

In the case of this clone: Other DNA sequences in the same sample also yield this CDR3. This chain links TRBV5-4 with TRBJ2-5; 9 bases align to TRBD1. Germline CDR1 SGHNT, CDR2 YYREEE (reference sequence). The CDR3 extends over 15 amino acids. With 2 bases clipped from V and 5 bases from J, the junction kept 7 bases outside the gene matches. CDR3 in amino acids: CASSLPGQGRETQYF. CDR3 coding DNA: TGTGCCAGCAGCTTACCGGGACAGGGTAGGGAGACCCAGTACTTC.

The chain employs TRBV28 and TRBJ1-4, with D possibly matching TRBD1 (5 bases). The V end lost 6 bases, the J end lost 0 bases, and 11 bases lay between the germline ends. The germline CDR1 and CDR2 sequences are MDHEN and SYDVKM. This CDR3 has 15 amino acids. The CDR3 nucleotides are TGTGCCAGCAGGGCGGGGACCACAACTAATGAAAAACTGTTTTTT. It specifies CASRAGTTTNEKLFF.

The chain is built from TRBV19 and TRBJ2-2; TRBD2 matches 7 bases. After removal of 1 base from V and 6 bases from J, the junction contained 11 bases not matched to a gene. Looked up from germline, CDR1 is LNHDA and CDR2 is SQIVND (reference sequence). The CDR3 totals 17 residues. CDR3 region: CASSIASGGTSAGELFF. CDR3 DNA: TGTGCCAGTAGTATAGCTAGCGGTGGCACTAGCGCCGGGGAGCTGTTTTTT.

The chain joins TRBV4-1 to TRBJ2-5; D remains unclear. The CDR3 runs 13 residues. Per the germline V gene, CDR1 is MGHRA and CDR2 is YSYEKL. Trimming took off 2 bases at V and 5 bases at J, with 9 bases between the two ends. The CDR3, as DNA: TGCGCCAGCAGCCAAAGCCTAGTCGAGACCCAGTACTTC. Protein product: CASSQSLVETQYF.

The V call is TRBV27, the J call TRBJ1-4; 7 bases are shared with TRBD1. Germline V gene sequence: CDR1 MNHEY, CDR2 SMNVEV (reference sequence). The CDR3 is 14 amino acids. Unmatched junction bases numbered 4, after V lost 1 base and J lost 8 bases. The CDR3 spells CASSLWSGGEKLFF. CDR3 DNA sequence: TGTGCCAGCAGTTTATGGTCAGGGGGGGAAAAACTGTTTTTT.

V and J are TRBV20-1 and TRBJ2-7; a weak D match, TRBD2 (5 bases). This CDR3 comprises 11 residues. Trimming pared 7 bases from V and 4 bases from J, leaving 11 bases between. Germline CDR1 DFQATT, CDR2 SNEGSKA (reference sequence). The CDR3 nucleotides are TGCAGTGTATTGGACTCGTACGAGCAGTACTTC. Encoded protein: CSVLDSYEQYF.

The chain carries TRBV6-6 and TRBJ1-1, with 8 bases lining up with TRBD1. The CDR3 sequence is 13 residues long. CDR1 is MNHNY and CDR2 is SVGAGI in the germline V gene (reference sequence). The J segment lost 0 bases and the V segment lost 6 bases, leaving 0 bases of the junction unmatched. CDR3 DNA: TGTGCCAGCAGGACAGGGGTGAACACTGAAGCTTTCTTT. It specifies CASRTGVNTEAFF.

This rearrangement joins TRBV7-2 to TRBJ2-7; possibly TRBD1 for D (6 bases). Trimming removed 5 bases from V and 3 bases from J, with 8 bases in between. The germline V gene encodes CDR1 SGHTA and CDR2 FQGNSA. The CDR3 length is 12 residues. The CDR3 DNA reads as TGTGCCAGCAGCGAACAGGGCTACGAGCAGTACTTC. It codes for CASSEQGYEQYF.

The rearrangement joins TRBV6-5 to TRBJ2-3, with TRBD2 matching over 9 bases. The CDR3 is 14 amino acids. Germline V gene lookup returns CDR1 MNHEY and CDR2 SVGAGI. Trimming took 5 bases from V and 2 from J; bases not matched to a gene: 2. For the CDR3, the DNA is TGTGCCAGCAGTAGCGGGGGGAACACAGATACGCAGTATTTT. Protein sequence: CASSSGGNTDTQYF.

This chain links TRBV5-4 with TRBJ2-3; D not certain. This CDR3 has 15 residues. Germline CDR1 is SGHNT and CDR2 is YYREEE (reference sequence). V dropped 4 bases and J dropped 3 bases, with 15 bases sitting between them. The chain's CDR3 is CASSILGARTDTQYF. The DNA of the CDR3 is TGTGCCAGCAGCATCCTTGGAGCGAGGACAGATACGCAGTATTTT. Drawing the rest from reference TRBV5-4 and TRBJ2-3, the complete variable domain is ETGVTQSPTHLIKTRGQQVTLRCSSQSGHNTVSWYQQALGQGPQFIFQYYREEENGRGNFPPRFSGLQFPNYSSELNVNALELDDSALYLCASSILGARTDTQYFGPGTRLTVL.

The gene calls are TRBV4-1 and TRBJ2-3; 11 bases agree with TRBD1. V gave up 4 bases and J gave up 4 bases; unmatched junction bases: 10. Germline CDR1 reads MGHRA; CDR2 reads YSYEKL. The CDR3 consists of 17 residues. CDR3 bases: TGCGCCAGCAGCCCCTCCGGCGGGACAGGGGGGGCAGATACGCAGTATTTT. Encoded protein: CASSPSGGTGGADTQYF.

This chain connects TRBV2 to TRBJ1-1, with a weak D call TRBD1 (5 bases). Germline V CDR1 and CDR2: SNHLY, FYNNEI. The CDR3 is 16 residues long. Trimming left V 5 bases short and J 5 bases short, with 21 bases between. CDR3 protein: CASSSGPGRGRTEAFF. The CDR3 coding sequence is TGTGCCAGCAGTTCCGGGCCAGGGCGGGGTAGAACTGAAGCTTTCTTT.